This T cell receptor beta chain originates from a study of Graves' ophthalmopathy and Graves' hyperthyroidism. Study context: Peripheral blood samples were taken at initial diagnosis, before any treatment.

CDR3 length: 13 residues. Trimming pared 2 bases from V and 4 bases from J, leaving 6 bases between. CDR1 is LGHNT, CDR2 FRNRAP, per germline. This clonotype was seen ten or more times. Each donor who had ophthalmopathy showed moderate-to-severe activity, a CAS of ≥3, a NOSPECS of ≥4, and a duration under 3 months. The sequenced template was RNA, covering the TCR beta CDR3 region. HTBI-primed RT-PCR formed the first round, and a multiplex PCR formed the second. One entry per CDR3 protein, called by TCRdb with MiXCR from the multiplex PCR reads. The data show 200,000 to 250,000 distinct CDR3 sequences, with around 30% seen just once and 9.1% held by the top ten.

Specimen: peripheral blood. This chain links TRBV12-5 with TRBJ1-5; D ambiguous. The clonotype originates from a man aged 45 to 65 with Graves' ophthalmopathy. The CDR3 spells CASGLLHNQPQHF. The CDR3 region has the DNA TGTGCTAGTGGTTTGCTACATAATCAGCCCCAGCATTTT.